This T cell receptor beta chain was documented in a study of prognosis after radiotherapy for stage I lung cancer. Study context: After radiotherapy, some 15 showed no significant progression while four developed distant metastases (median roughly 7 months).

This clonotype was found many times. Amplicons of TCR beta CDR3 were generated from genomic DNA by two-round multiplex PCR. With primers specific to each TRBV and TRBJ gene, the first-round PCR was performed. Universal primers drove the second round of PCR amplification. TCRdb re-called the multiplex PCR reads through MiXCR, storing one row per CDR3 protein. The table lists roughly 18,000 distinct CDR3 sequences, about 40% of them singletons, with around 40% in the top ten. Investigators drew approximately 6.1 milliliters of peripheral blood at each of two time points. V lost 6 bases, J lost 5 bases, and 5 bases stayed unmatched. The V gene's germline CDR1 is DFQATT and CDR2 SNEGSKA (reference sequence). This CDR3 has 12 amino acids.

This chain links TRBV20-1 with TRBJ1-2; 8 bases are a match to TRBD1. The origin of this receptor is a donor at least 50 years old with non-small cell lung cancer. Sample: PBMCs, taken before or after stereotactic body radiation therapy (not recorded which). CDR3 bases: TGCAGTGCACCAGGACAGGGTTATGGCTACACCTTC. Translated, it gives CSAPGQGYGYTF.